This T cell receptor (beta chain) was sequenced in a study of identical twins. Whole-study results and caveats: The same donors were not followed; conclusions instead depended on cross-sectional statistical analysis.

Template switching added a universal primer binding site, and final cDNA carried unique molecular identifiers. TCRdb redid the calling of the 5' RACE reads with MiXCR, one entry per CDR3 protein. Counted here are 450,000 or so distinct CDR3 sequences, 13% to 15% occurring once; the ten biggest clones make up roughly 0.56%. This clonotype was found a few times. The antigen is undetermined. The CDR3 is 15 amino acids. Trimming removed 0 bases from V and 0 bases from J, with 8 bases in between. CDR1 is SGDLS and CDR2 is YYNGEE in the germline V gene. The sample also formed part of further work on yellow fever vaccine responses in identical twins. That study reports: Reportedly, twins showed a vaccine T cell response that looked partly convergent and partly personalized.

The sample consisted of CD4+ T cells sorted from blood. The chain uses TRBV9 and TRBJ2-3, with D uncertain. This TCR was recovered from a woman under 30 in good health. The CDR3 nucleotides read TGTGCCAGCAGCGTAGGGGGATATAGCACAGATACGCAGTATTTT. Its translation: CASSVGGYSTDTQYF. The whole variable domain, remainder taken from reference TRBV9 and TRBJ2-3, is DSGVTQTPKHLITATGQRVTLRCSPRSGDLSVYWYQQSLDQGLQFLIQYYNGEERAKGNILERFSAQQFPDLHSELNLSSLELGDSALYFCASSVGGYSTDTQYFGPGTRLTVL.